A single sample gave rise to the 14 T cell receptor beta chains below, sequenced in a study of cytomegalovirus exposure and HLA in healthy donors (dated by TCRdb to between 2016 and 2019). Library method: the immunoSEQ multiplex PCR assay. The multiplex PCR relied on a mix of 60 forward primers for TCR Vbeta segments and 13 reverse primers for TCR Jbeta segments. What TCRdb holds here is the immuneACCESS table cut down to in-frame rearrangements. Part of the clones is not present; checked against another copy, under half of the missing clones reflect an unresolved V gene, and the others are unexplained. In all, the sample holds fewer than 150,000 clones, and roughly 80% of those were seen once. Over 0.95% of the sample is taken by the ten largest. The sample consisted of PBMCs. Receptors originate from a female donor in good health and CMV-seronegative.

This chain uses TRBV9 with TRBJ1-5; tentative D call: TRBD1 (5 bases). V lost 4 bases and J 3 bases, leaving 11 bases between the germline ends. Germline values: CDR1 SGDLS, CDR2 YYNGEE. The CDR3 has 14 amino acids. The CDR3 DNA is TGTGCCAGCAGCACGGGGGATTCCAATCAGCCCCAGCATTTT. This sequence encodes CASSTGDSNQPQHF.

V gene TRBV10-3 combines with J gene TRBJ1-1; TRBD1 is a possible D gene (6 bases). Trimming shortened V by 0 bases and J by 6 bases, and 14 bases separated the two germline ends. Germline V gives CDR1 ENHRY, CDR2 SYGVKD. The CDR3 contains 15 residues. The CDR3 spells CAISESWGPTSEAFF. In DNA form, the CDR3 reads TGTGCCATCAGTGAGTCGTGGGGGCCCACCTCTGAAGCTTTCTTT.

This rearrangement joins TRBV6-1 to TRBJ2-3; TRBD1 is a possible D gene (6 bases). This CDR3 is built from 16 residues. The germline gives CDR1 MNHNS, CDR2 SASEGT. Deletions cut 3 bases from V and 2 bases from J, with 15 bases between. The CDR3 nucleotides read TGTGCCAGCAGTGATTGGGGCAGGGGCATCACAGATACGCAGTATTTT. Its protein is CASSDWGRGITDTQYF.

The chain links TRBV5-6 to TRBJ2-2; D uncertain. This CDR3 is 13 amino acids long. CDR1 is SGHDT and CDR2 is YYEEEE in the germline V gene. With 2 bases removed from V and 1 base from J, the gap between germline ends came to 3 bases. The CDR3 DNA reads TGTGCCAGCAGCTTACAGAACACCGGGGAGCTGTTTTTT. Its protein product is CASSLQNTGELFF.

The chain links TRBV7-9 to TRBJ2-5; TRBD2 matches 7 bases. This CDR3 region has 14 residues. V was pared by 5 bases and J by 1 base, with 4 bases of the junction left unmatched. Germline assignment: CDR1 SEHNR and CDR2 FQNEAQ (reference sequence). CDR3 in amino acids: CASSPRTSQETQYF. CDR3 nucleotides: TGTGCCAGCAGCCCGCGGACTAGCCAAGAGACCCAGTACTTC.

This clone showed up just a few times. The rearrangement uses TRBV10-1 and TRBJ2-1; weak D call: TRBD2 (6 bases). Germline CDR1 WNHNN, CDR2 SYGVQD (reference sequence). The CDR3 has 13 amino acids. V dropped 10 bases and J dropped 10 bases, with 20 bases sitting between them. DNA of the CDR3: TGCGCCACCTATACTCGACTGGGGAGGGAGCAGTTCTTC. Residues: CATYTRLGREQFF.

This clone is a singleton in its sample. The chain combines TRBV28 with TRBJ1-1; tentatively, D is TRBD1 (6 bases). Trimming stripped 5 bases from V and 0 bases from J, with 10 bases between. The CDR3 runs 14 residues. From germline, CDR1 is MDHEN and CDR2 SYDVKM. CDR3 in DNA: TGTGCCAGCAGTACCGGGACATTGAACACTGAAGCTTTCTTT. Translated: CASSTGTLNTEAFF. The full variable domain, in which reference TRBV28 and TRBJ1-1 provide the parts outside the CDR3, is DVKVTQSSRYLVKRTGEKVFLECVQDMDHENMFWYRQDPGLGLRLIYFSYDVKMKEKGDIPEGYSVSREKKERFSLILESASTNQTSMYLCASSTGTLNTEAFFGQGTRLTVV.

The gene calls are TRBV29-1 and TRBJ2-3, with 7 bases lining up with TRBD1. The CDR3 consists of 12 residues. The germline V gene encodes CDR1 SQVTM and CDR2 ANQGSEA. V was clipped by 4 bases and J by 4 bases; unmatched bases: 2. CDR3 nucleotide sequence: TGCAGCGTTGTAGGGGGCTCAGATACGCAGTATTTT. Its translation is CSVVGGSDTQYF.

This clone was seen a few times. J is TRBJ1-4 and V is TRBV19, with 7 bases lining up with TRBD1. V dropped 8 bases and J dropped 4; count of bases not matched to a gene: 13. Germline CDR1 and CDR2: LNHDA and SQIVND (reference sequence). This CDR3 region has 16 residues. The CDR3 sequence: CASGSTGTRFNEKLFF. The CDR3 nucleotides read TGTGCCAGTGGGTCGACAGGGACCAGATTTAATGAAAAACTGTTTTTT.

The chain has TRBV27 and TRBJ2-6, with 7 positions matching TRBD1. CDR1 is MNHEY and CDR2 is SMNVEV in the germline V gene (reference sequence). V trimming: 3 bases; J trimming: 1 base; junction bases outside the gene matches: 12. The CDR3 consists of 19 residues. The CDR3 loop is CASSFLRTGRPSGANVLTF. The CDR3 DNA reads as TGTGCCAGCAGTTTCCTAAGGACAGGTCGACCTTCTGGGGCCAACGTCCTGACTTTC.

The CDR3 loop is CAWTDREKFYEQYF. CDR3 bases: TGTGCCTGGACGGACAGGGAAAAATTCTACGAGCAGTACTTC. This chain joins TRBV30 and TRBJ2-7, with 8 positions matching TRBD1. The V and J ends lost 4 bases and 3 bases, in that order; junction bases with no gene match: 8. There are 14 residues in the CDR3. Germline CDR1 GTSNPN, CDR2 SVGIG (reference sequence).

V and J are TRBV15 and TRBJ1-1; TRBD1 matches 7 bases. This CDR3 has 15 amino acids. Germline values: CDR1 LNHNV, CDR2 YYDKDF (reference sequence). Losses at the gene ends were 1 base for V and 1 base for J; bases not matched to a gene: 3. CDR3 coding DNA: TGTGCCACCAGCAGAGCCTGGACAGGGAACACTGAAGCTTTCTTT. This translates into CATSRAWTGNTEAFF.

The chain links TRBV2 to TRBJ2-3; D may be TRBD1 (5 bases). Germline CDR1 is SNHLY and CDR2 is FYNNEI. V gave up 0 bases and J gave up 14 bases, with 15 bases separating them. The length of the CDR3 is 13 residues. The CDR3 reads CASSEALQGRSYF. The CDR3 nucleotides are TGTGCCAGCAGTGAAGCGCTTCAGGGAAGATCGTATTTT. Drawing the rest from reference TRBV2 and TRBJ2-3, the complete variable domain is EPEVTQTPSHQVTQMGQEVILRCVPISNHLYFYWYRQILGQKVEFLVSFYNNEISEKSEIFDDQFSVERPDGSNFTLKIRSTKLEDSAMYFCASSEALQGRSYFGPGTRLTVL.

The chain employs TRBV5-1 and TRBJ2-1, with D possibly matching TRBD2 (5 bases). V was trimmed by 6 bases and J by 8 bases, leaving 12 bases between them. The CDR3 is 12 amino acids. Germline lookup yields CDR1 SGHRS and CDR2 YFSETQ. The CDR3 region is CASNENGDEQFF. The CDR3 DNA follows: TGCGCCAGCAACGAGAACGGGGATGAGCAGTTCTTC.